What follows are 18 T cell receptor beta chains derived from one specimen sequenced in a study of tumor and adjacent non-tumor tissue in lung cancer. Three rounds of nested PCR, following a modified ARM-PCR protocol, produced the TCRbeta library. TCRdb processed the multiplex PCR reads anew with MiXCR; each CDR3 protein has one entry. The sample carries roughly 93,000 distinct CDR3 sequences, roughly 70% recorded once. No cell sorting was done before RNA was extracted from the tissue. Sequencing used lung tumor tissue. The receptors stem from a man aged 55-75 years with non-small cell lung cancer.

With respect to this clonotype: One junction end does not reproduce the germline sequence, and a read error may be involved. The rearrangement links TRBV11-2 to TRBJ2-5; the D gene could be TRBD1 or TRBD2 (5 bases each). Germline V CDR1 and CDR2: SGHAT, FQNNGV. CDR3 size: 15 residues. CDR3 bases: TGTGCCAGCAGCTTAGGAGGGTCGGCCCAAGGGACCCAGCACTTC. The encoded protein is CASSLGGSAQGTQHF. Together with reference TRBV11-2 and TRBJ2-5, the CDR3 gives the full variable domain: EAGVAQSPRYKIIEKRQSVAFWCNPISGHATLYWYQQILGQGPKLLIQFQNNGVVDDSQLPKDRFSAERLKGVDSTLKIQPAKLEDSAVYLCASSLGGSAQGTQHFGPGTRLLVL.

Notes on this clonotype: In this CDR3 the conserved last residue, phenylalanine or tryptophan, is missing, so a read error is likely. The DNA is omitted, as the CDR3 cannot be located on it reliably, and the CDR3 follows TCRdb's listing. This CDR3 reads CASSQTTEGYEQYL. The chain joins TRBV4-1 to TRBJ2-7; the D call of TRBD2 is as the table states it, not checked on the DNA. The CDR3 length equals 14 residues, ends included. Germline V gene lookup returns CDR1 MGHRA and CDR2 YSYEKL.

This clonotype was found many times. The gene calls are TRBV4-2 and TRBJ2-1, with 10 bases fitting TRBD1. With V trimmed by 3 bases and J by 8 bases, 13 bases remained unmatched. This CDR3 is 17 amino acids long. CDR1 is LGHNA, CDR2 YNFKEQ, per germline. DNA of the CDR3: TGTGCCAGCAGCCAGGAACCGTCGGGACAGGGGTTCCATGAGCAGTTCTTC. The encoded protein is CASSQEPSGQGFHEQFF.

This chain joins TRBV4-1 and TRBJ2-5; TRBD1 matches 9 bases. The CDR3 loop spans 17 amino acids. CDR1 and CDR2 (germline): MGHRA, YSYEKL. V shed 6 bases and J 4 bases; nucleotides not matched to a gene: 15. The CDR3 sequence: CASSLVQGARVRETQYF. CDR3 sequence (DNA): TGCGCCAGCAGTTTGGTACAGGGGGCACGAGTACGAGAGACCCAGTACTTC.

With respect to this clonotype: This sequence may be a read error, since a much larger clone differs from it by one base. This sequence joins TRBV5-1 and TRBJ2-3; D is undetermined. V lost 6 bases, J lost 3 bases, and 5 bases lay in between. The CDR3 spans 11 residues. Looked up from germline, CDR1 is SGHRS and CDR2 is YFSETQ. CDR3 region: CASKETDTQYF. Here the CDR3 DNA reads TGCGCCAGCAAGGAGACAGATACGCAGTATTTT.

The gene calls are TRBV6-2 or TRBV6-3 and TRBJ2-1; no definite D call. The CDR3 loop spans 17 amino acids. The V gene lost 2 bases and the J gene lost 4 bases, with 18 bases spanning the gap. The germline V gene has CDR1 MNHEY and CDR2 SVGEGT. The CDR3 sequence: CASSYTLSKQSYNEQFF. CDR3 in DNA: TGTGCCAGCAGTTACACGCTAAGCAAACAGTCATACAATGAGCAGTTCTTC.

This clonotype was seen repeatedly, ten times or more. This chain links TRBV6-2 or TRBV6-3 with TRBJ1-5; 9 nucleotides match TRBD1. Germline loops: CDR1 MNHEY, CDR2 SVGEGT. V shed 6 bases and J 4 bases; nucleotides not matched to a gene: 4. The CDR3 spans 14 residues. The CDR3 nucleotides are TGTGCCAGCAGACTTGACAGGGGGAATCAGCCCCAGCATTTT. It encodes CASRLDRGNQPQHF.

The chain joins TRBV11-1 to TRBJ1-1; D is unclear. The CDR3 contains 13 residues. The V gene's germline CDR1 is SGHAT and CDR2 FQDESV (reference sequence). V lost 2 bases, J lost 6 bases, and 10 bases lay in between. The CDR3 protein is CASSLFISAEAFF. DNA of the CDR3: TGTGCCAGCAGCTTATTTATAAGTGCTGAAGCTTTCTTT.

This chain links TRBV12-3 or TRBV12-4 with TRBJ2-1, with TRBD2 identical over 8 bases. The J call may be in error: the DNA end matches TRBJ2-7 better. The CDR3 has 17 amino acids. The DNA for the CDR3 is TGTGCCAGCAGTTCTTGGCGGACTAGCTGTACCTACAATGAGCAGTACTTC. Protein: CASSSWRTSCTYNEQYF.

This clonotype is medium-sized within its sample. The V call is TRBV11-1, the J call TRBJ2-3, with D uncertain. Germline V gene sequence: CDR1 SGHAT, CDR2 FQDESV (reference sequence). This CDR3 is 13 amino acids long. Trimming removed 4 bases from V and 6 bases from J, with 11 bases in between. CDR3 residues: CASSSSDRDTQYF. The CDR3 nucleotides are TGTGCCAGCAGCTCGTCAGACCGGGATACGCAGTATTTT.

Comment on this clonotype: One end of the junction is discordant with germline, which a read error may explain. The chain is built from TRBV11-3 and TRBJ2-6; D perhaps matches TRBD1 (6 bases). Germline CDR1 SGHNT, CDR2 YENEEA. This CDR3 is built from 15 residues. In nucleotides, the CDR3 is TGTGGCAGCAGCCAACAGGGTTCTCGAGCCAACGTCCTGACTTTC. Translated, it gives CGSSQQGSRANVLTF.

This chain joins TRBV5-6 and TRBJ1-5; 12 bases match TRBD1. V lost 4 bases and J lost 2; bases outside the gene matches: 13. This CDR3 comprises 19 residues. Germline CDR1 and CDR2: SGHDT and YYEEEE. In DNA, the CDR3 is TGTGCCAGCAGCCCGGGCGCGGGGACAGGGGGCTTTGGCAATCAGCCCCAGCATTTT. It encodes CASSPGAGTGGFGNQPQHF.

This clonotype was observed at least ten times. The chain joins TRBV4-2 to TRBJ2-5; tentative D call: TRBD2 (6 bases). V was clipped by 1 base and J by 1 base, with 19 bases between them. CDR1 and CDR2 from the germline V gene are LGHNA and YNFKEQ. This CDR3 has 18 residues. The CDR3 DNA follows: TGTGCCAGCAGCCAAGTCCAGGGAGGAGATTTAGGCCAAGAGACCCAGTACTTC. It codes for CASSQVQGGDLGQETQYF.

Only one count was recorded for this clonotype. It is likely a read error, because the conserved phenylalanine at the end of the CDR3 is missing. The V call is TRBV11-2, the J call TRBJ2-7, with TRBD2 identical over 9 bases. This CDR3 region has 19 residues. Germline CDR1 reads SGHAT; CDR2 reads FQNNGV. CDR3 sequence: CASSLDFLAGQKWGVGQYI. The CDR3 bases are TGCGCCAGCAGCTTAGATTTTCTAGCGGGACAAAAATGGGGCGTCGGGCAGTACATC.

This clonotype was recorded many times. The V gene is TRBV6-7, the J gene TRBJ2-7, with 9 bases aligning to TRBD1. TRBV6-7 is labeled an ORF, and its function is uncertain. The J segment lost 5 bases and the V segment lost 7 bases, leaving 15 bases of the junction unmatched. The CDR3 consists of 16 residues. Here the CDR3 DNA reads TGTGCCAGCATCAGACCGTACGGGACAGGGTGCGACGAGCAGTACTTC. Its translation: CASIRPYGTGCDEQYF.

In the case of this clonotype: Possible read error: a much larger clone is one base away. The genes are TRBV29-1 and TRBJ2-7, with no clear D. The V end was cut by 4 bases, the J end by 6 bases, with 13 bases between. Germline CDR1 reads SQVTM; CDR2 reads ANQGSEA. The CDR3 runs 12 residues. CDR3 residues: CSVGDQGLEQYF. The CDR3 DNA sequence: TGCAGCGTTGGAGATCAAGGGCTCGAGCAGTACTTC.

The chain has TRBV6-2 or TRBV6-3 and TRBJ2-6, with 8 positions matching TRBD1. The germline V gene has CDR1 MNHEY and CDR2 SVGEGT. CDR3 length: 13 amino acids. CDR3 residues: CISREGQVSVLTF. In DNA, the CDR3 is TGTATCAGCAGAGAGGGACAGGTCAGCGTCCTGACTTTC.

The V and J genes are TRBV12-3 or TRBV12-4 and TRBJ1-6; D is perhaps TRBD1 (5 bases). CDR3 size: 18 residues. V was trimmed by 3 bases and J by 6 bases, leaving 21 bases between them. The CDR3 bases are TGTGCCAGCAGTTTTTGGGGTCCCGTGACAGAGGCTAATTCACCCCTCCACTTT. Translation: CASSFWGPVTEANSPLHF.